Here is one TCR beta chain with its context. What it binds is unknown. The record originates from a study of T-cell reconstitution after alpha-beta-depleted transplantation in children. Study-wide points: Alpha-beta T cells present about two months after transplant were reported to originate from several hundred expanded graft clones. The high TCRbeta diversity at day 60 in some patients came from surviving recipient T cells and thymic progenitors. After one year, T-cell counts and TCRbeta diversity mostly came from new T cells.

Unique molecular identifiers were used in preparing the TCRbeta library. TCRdb called the PCR reads again in MiXCR, with one record for every CDR3 protein. The sample lists 700,000 to 950,000 distinct CDR3 sequences; approximately 15% were seen once. The CDR3 runs to 17 residues. Per germline, CDR1 MNHEY and CDR2 SMNVEV (reference sequence). With 5 bases clipped from V and 2 bases from J, the junction kept 12 bases outside the gene matches. This sequence originates from a male patient between 10 and 17 years old who had a stem cell transplant for acute lymphoblastic leukemia, so the T cells may come from the graft donor. The specimen comprised PBMCs, mostly from graft donor cells, sampled 360 days after TCRalphabeta/CD19-depleted stem cell transplant. The chain links TRBV27 to TRBJ2-1, with 7 bases matching TRBD2. CDR3 coding DNA: TGTGCCAGCAGTCTCTCGGGCGGGAGTAGCGCCTACAATGAGCAGTTCTTC. Translation: CASSLSGGSSAYNEQFF.